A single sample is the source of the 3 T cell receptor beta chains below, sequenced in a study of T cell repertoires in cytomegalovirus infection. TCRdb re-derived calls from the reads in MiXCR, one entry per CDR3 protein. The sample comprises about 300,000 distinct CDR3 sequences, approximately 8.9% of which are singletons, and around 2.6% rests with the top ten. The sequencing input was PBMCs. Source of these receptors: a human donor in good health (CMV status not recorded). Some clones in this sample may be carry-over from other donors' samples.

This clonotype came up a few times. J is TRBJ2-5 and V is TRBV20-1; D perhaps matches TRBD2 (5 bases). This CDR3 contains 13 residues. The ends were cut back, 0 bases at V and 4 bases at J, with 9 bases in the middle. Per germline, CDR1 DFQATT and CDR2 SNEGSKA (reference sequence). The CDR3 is CSARDQRRETQYF. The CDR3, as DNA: TGCAGTGCTAGAGATCAGCGGAGAGAGACCCAGTACTTC.

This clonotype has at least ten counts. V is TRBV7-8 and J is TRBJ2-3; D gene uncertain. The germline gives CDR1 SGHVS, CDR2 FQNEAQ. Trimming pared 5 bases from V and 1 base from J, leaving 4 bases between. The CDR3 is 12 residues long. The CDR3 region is CASSRGTDTQYF. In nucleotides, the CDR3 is TGTGCCAGCAGCCGGGGCACAGATACGCAGTATTTT.

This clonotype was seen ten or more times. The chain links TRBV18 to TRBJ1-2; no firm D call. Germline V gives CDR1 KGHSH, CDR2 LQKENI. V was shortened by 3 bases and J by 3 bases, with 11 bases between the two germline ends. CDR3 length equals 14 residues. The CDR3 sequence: CASSPSPGDYGYTF. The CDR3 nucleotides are TGTGCCAGCTCACCGTCCCCCGGGGACTATGGCTACACCTTC.